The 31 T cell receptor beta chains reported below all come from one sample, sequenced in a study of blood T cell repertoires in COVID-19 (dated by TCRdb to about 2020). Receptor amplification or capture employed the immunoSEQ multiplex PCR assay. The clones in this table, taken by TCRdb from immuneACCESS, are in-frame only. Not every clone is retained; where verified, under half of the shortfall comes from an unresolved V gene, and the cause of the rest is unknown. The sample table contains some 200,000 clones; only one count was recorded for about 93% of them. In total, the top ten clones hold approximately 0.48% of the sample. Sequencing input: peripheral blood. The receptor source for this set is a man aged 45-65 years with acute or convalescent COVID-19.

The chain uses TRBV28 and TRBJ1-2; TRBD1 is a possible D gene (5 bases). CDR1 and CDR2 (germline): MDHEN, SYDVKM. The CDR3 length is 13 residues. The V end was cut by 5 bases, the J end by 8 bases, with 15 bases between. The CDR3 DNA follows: TGTGCCAGCAGTCCCCCGGGGGGGGGAGGCTACACCTTC. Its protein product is CASSPPGGGGYTF.

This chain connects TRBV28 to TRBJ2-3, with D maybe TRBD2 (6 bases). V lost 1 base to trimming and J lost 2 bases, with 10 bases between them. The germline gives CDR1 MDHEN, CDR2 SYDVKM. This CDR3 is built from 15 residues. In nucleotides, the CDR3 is TGTGCCAGCAGTTTATTACGCGGGGTCACAGATACGCAGTATTTT. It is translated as CASSLLRGVTDTQYF.

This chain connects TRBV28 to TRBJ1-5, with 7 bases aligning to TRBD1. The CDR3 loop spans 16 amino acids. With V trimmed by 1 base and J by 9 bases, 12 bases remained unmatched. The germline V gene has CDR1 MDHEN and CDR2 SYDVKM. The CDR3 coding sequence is TGTGCCAGCAGTTTATTTTGGGGGACAGCGCATCGGCCCCAGCATTTT. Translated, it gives CASSLFWGTAHRPQHF.

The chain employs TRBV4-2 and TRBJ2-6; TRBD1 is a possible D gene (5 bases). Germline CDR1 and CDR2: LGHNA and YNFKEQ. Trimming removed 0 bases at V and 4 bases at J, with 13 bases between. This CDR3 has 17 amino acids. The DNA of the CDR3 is TGTGCCAGCAGCCAAGAGGTAGAAGGGGCCGGGGCCAACGTCCTGACTTTC. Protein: CASSQEVEGAGANVLTF.

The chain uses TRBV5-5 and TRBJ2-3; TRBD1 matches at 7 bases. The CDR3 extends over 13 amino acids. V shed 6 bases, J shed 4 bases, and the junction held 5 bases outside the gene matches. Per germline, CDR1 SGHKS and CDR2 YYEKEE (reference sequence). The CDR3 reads CASTRQGADTQYF. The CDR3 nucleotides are TGTGCCAGCACTAGACAGGGAGCAGATACGCAGTATTTT.

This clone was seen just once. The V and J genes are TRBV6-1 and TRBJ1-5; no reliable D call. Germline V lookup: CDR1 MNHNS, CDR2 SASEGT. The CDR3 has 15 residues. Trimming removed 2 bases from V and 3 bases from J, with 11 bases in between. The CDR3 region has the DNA TGTGCCAGCAGTGAAAACCTGAGCTTCAATCAGCCCCAGCATTTT. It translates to CASSENLSFNQPQHF.

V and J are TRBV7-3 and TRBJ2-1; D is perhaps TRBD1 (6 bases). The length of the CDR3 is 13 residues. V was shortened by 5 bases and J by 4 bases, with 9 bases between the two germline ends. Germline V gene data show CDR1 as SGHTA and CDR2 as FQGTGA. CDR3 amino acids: CASSRDTYNEQFF. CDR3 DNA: TGTGCCAGCAGCAGGGACACTTACAATGAGCAGTTCTTC.

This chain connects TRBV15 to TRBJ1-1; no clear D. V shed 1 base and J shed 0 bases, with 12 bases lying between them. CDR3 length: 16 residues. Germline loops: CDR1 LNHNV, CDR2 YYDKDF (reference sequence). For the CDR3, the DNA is TGTGCCACCAGCAGAGGGCCGCAAACAGTGAACACTGAAGCTTTCTTT. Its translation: CATSRGPQTVNTEAFF. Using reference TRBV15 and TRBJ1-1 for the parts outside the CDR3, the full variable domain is DAMVIQNPRYQVTQFGKPVTLSCSQTLNHNVMYWYQQKSSQAPKLLFHYYDKDFNNEADTPDNFQSRRPNTSFCFLDIRSPGLGDTAMYLCATSRGPQTVNTEAFFGQGTRLTVV.

The CDR3 spells CSVAGGPRETQYF. The CDR3 DNA follows: TGCAGCGTTGCGGGAGGGCCGCGAGAGACCCAGTACTTC. The chain uses TRBV29-1 and TRBJ2-5, with 8 bases that match TRBD2. The ends lost 4 bases at V and 4 bases at J; junction bases unmatched: 5. The germline gives CDR1 SQVTM, CDR2 ANQGSEA. The CDR3 extends over 13 amino acids.

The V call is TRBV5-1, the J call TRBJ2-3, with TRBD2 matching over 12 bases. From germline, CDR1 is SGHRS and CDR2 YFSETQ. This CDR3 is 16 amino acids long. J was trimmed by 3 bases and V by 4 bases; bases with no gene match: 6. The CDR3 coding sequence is TGCGCCAGCAGCCCGAGGACTAGCGGGGTTACAGATACGCAGTATTTT. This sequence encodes CASSPRTSGVTDTQYF.

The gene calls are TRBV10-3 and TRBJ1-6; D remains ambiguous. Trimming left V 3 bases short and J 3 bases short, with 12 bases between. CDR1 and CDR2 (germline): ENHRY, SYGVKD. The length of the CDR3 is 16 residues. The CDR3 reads CAISERDRGYNSPLHF. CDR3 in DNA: TGTGCCATCAGTGAACGCGACCGGGGCTATAATTCACCCCTCCACTTT.

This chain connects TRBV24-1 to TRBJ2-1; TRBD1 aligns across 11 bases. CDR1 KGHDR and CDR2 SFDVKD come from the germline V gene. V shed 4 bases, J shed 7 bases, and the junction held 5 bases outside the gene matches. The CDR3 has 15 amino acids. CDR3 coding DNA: TGTGCCACCAGTGAGGACAGGGGGCAGTTTAATGAGCAGTTCTTC. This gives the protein CATSEDRGQFNEQFF.

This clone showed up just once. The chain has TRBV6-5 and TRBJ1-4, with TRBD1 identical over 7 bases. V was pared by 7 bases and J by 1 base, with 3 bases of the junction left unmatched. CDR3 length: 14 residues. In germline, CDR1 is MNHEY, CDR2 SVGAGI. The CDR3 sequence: CASKGAETNEKLFF. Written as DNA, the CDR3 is TGTGCCAGCAAGGGGGCAGAAACTAATGAAAAACTGTTTTTT.

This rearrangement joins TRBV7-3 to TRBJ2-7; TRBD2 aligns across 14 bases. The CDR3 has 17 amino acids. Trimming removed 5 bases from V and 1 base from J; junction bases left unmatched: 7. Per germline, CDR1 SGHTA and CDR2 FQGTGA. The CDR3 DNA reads TGTGCCAGCAGCCCTCCGACTAGCGGGAGGGGGTCCTACGAGCAGTACTTC. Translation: CASSPPTSGRGSYEQYF.

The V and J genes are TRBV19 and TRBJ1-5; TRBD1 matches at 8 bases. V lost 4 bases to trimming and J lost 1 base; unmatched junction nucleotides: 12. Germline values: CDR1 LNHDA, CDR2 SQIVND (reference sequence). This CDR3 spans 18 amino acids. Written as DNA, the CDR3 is TGTGCCAGTAGTACCGTCAAAGGACAGGGCTGGAGCAATCAGCCCCAGCATTTT. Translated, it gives CASSTVKGQGWSNQPQHF.

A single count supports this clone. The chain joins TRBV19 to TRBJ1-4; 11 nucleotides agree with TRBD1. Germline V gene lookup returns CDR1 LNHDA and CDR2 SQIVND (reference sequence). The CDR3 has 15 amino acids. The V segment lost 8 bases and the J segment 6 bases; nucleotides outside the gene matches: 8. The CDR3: CASFTPGQGDEKLFF. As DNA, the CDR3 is TGTGCCAGTTTCACACCGGGACAGGGGGATGAAAAACTGTTTTTT.

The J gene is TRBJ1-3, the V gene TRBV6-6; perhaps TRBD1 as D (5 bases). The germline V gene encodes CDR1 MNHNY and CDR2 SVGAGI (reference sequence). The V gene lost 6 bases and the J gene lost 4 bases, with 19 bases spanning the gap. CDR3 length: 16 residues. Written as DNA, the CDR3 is TGTGCCAGCAGCCCCGGGGGGGGTCACGCGGGAAACACCATATATTTT. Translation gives CASSPGGGHAGNTIYF.

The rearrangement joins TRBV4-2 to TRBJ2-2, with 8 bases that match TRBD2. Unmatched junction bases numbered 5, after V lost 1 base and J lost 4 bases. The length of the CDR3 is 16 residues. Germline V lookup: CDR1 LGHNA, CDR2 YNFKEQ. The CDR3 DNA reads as TGTGCCAGCAGCCAAGTCGCGGGAGGCGGCACCGGGGAGCTGTTTTTT. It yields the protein CASSQVAGGGTGELFF.

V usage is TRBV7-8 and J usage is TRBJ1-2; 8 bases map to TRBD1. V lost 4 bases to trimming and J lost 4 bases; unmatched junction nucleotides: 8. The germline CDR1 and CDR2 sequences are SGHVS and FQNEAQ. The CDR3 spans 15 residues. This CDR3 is CASSSSSGGGYGYTF. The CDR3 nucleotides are TGTGCCAGCAGCTCCTCTTCAGGGGGCGGCTATGGCTACACCTTC. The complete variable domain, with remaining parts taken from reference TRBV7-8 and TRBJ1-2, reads GAGVSQSPRYKVAKRGQDVALRCDPISGHVSLFWYQQALGQGPEFLTYFQNEAQLDKSGLPSDRFFAERPEGSVSTLKIQRTQQEDSAVYLCASSSSSGGGYGYTFGSGTRLTVV.

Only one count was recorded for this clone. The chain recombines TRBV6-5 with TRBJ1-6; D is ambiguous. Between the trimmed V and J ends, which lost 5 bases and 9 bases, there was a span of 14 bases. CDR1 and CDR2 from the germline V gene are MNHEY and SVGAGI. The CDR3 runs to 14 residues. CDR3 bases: TGTGCCAGCAGTACCCCGGGAGGCGGTTCACCCCTCCACTTT. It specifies CASSTPGGGSPLHF.

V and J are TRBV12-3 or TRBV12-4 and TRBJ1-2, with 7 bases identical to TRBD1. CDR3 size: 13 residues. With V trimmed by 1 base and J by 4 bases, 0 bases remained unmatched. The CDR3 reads CASSLGQGYGYTF. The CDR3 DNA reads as TGTGCCAGCAGTTTAGGACAGGGCTATGGCTACACCTTC.

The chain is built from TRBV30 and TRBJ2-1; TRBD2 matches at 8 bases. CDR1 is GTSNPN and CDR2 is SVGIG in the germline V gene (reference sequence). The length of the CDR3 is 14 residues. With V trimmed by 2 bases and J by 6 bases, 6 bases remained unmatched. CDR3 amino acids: CAWSSSGGFNEQFF. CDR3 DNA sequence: TGTGCCTGGAGTTCGAGCGGGGGCTTCAATGAGCAGTTCTTC. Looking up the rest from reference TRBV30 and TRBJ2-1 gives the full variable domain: SQTIHQWPATLVQPVGSPLSLECTVEGTSNPNLYWYRQAAGRGLQLLFYSVGIGQISSEVPQNLSASRPQDRQFILSSKKLLLSDSGFYLCAWSSSGGFNEQFFGPGTRLTVL.

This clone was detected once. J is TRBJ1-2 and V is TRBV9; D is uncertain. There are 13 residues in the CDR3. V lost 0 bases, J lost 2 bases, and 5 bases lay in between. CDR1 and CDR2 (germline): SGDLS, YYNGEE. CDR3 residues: CASSVVLNYGYTF. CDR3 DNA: TGTGCCAGCAGCGTAGTCCTGAACTATGGCTACACCTTC.

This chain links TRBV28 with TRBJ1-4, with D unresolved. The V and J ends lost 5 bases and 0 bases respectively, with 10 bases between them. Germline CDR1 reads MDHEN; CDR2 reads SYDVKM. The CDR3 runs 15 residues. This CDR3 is CASSPPRATNEKLFF. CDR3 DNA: TGTGCCAGCAGTCCGCCACGGGCAACTAATGAAAAACTGTTTTTT.

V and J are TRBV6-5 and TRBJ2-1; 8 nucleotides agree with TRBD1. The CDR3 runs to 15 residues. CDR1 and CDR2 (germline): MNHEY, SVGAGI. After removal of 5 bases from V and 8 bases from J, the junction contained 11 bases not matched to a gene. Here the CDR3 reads CASSTGQGMIDEQFF. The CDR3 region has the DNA TGTGCCAGCAGTACTGGACAGGGTATGATTGATGAGCAGTTCTTC.

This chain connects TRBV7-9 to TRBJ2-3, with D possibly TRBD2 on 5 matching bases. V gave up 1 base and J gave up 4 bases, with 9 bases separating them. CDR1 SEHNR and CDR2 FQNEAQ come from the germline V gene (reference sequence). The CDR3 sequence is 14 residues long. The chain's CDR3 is CASSLVWESDTQYF. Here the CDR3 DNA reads TGTGCCAGCAGCTTAGTTTGGGAGTCAGATACGCAGTATTTT.

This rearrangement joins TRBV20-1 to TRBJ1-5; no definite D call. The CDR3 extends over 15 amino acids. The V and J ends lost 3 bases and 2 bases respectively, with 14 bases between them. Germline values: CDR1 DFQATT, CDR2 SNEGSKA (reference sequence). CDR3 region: CSASLIRGGNQPQHF. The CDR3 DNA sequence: TGCAGTGCTAGTTTAATTCGGGGAGGCAATCAGCCCCAGCATTTT.

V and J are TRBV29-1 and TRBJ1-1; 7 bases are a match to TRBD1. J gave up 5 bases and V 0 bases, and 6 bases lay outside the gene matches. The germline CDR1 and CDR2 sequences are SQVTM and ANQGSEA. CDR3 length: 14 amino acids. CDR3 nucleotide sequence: TGCAGCGTTGAAGACGACAGGGTTCGGACTGAAGCTTTCTTT. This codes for CSVEDDRVRTEAFF. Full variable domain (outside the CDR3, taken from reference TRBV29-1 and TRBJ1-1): SAVISQKPSRDICQRGTSLTIQCQVDSQVTMMFWYRQQPGQSLTLIATANQGSEATYESGFVIDKFPISRPNLTFSTLTVSNMSPEDSSIYLCSVEDDRVRTEAFFGQGTRLTVV.

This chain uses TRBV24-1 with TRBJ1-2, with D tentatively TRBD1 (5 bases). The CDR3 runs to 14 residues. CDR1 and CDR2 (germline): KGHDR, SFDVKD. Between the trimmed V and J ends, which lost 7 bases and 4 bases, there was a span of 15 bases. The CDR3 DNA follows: TGTGCCACCAGCCACGGCGGGGCTGGCTATGGCTACACCTTC. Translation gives CATSHGGAGYGYTF.

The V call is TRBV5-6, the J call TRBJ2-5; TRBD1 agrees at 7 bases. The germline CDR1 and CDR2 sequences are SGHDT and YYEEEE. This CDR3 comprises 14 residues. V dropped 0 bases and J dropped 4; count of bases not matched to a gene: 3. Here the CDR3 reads CASSLGGGTETQYF. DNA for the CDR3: TGTGCCAGCAGCTTGGGAGGGGGCACAGAGACCCAGTACTTC.

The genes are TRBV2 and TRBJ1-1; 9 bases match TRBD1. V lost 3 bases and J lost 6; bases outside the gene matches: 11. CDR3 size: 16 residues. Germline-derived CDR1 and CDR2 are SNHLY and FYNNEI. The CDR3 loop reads CASSDILQGALAEAFF. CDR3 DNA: TGTGCCAGCAGTGACATACTACAGGGGGCTTTGGCTGAAGCTTTCTTT.